Following are 7 T cell receptor beta chains from one sample sequenced in a study of CXCR3-negative and CXCR3-positive naive CD8 T cells. General study results and limits: CXCR3-positive naive cells carried more hydrophobic TRB CDR3s than CXCR3-negative naive cells did.

Researchers prepared the TRB cDNA libraries using 5' RACE with UMI labels. TCRdb reprocessed the 5' RACE reads and stores each CDR3 protein as one record, lacking DNA. This sample's table reports approximately 59,000 distinct CDR3 sequences. The antigens for these receptors are not known. Sequences were obtained from naive CXCR3+ CD8+ T cells from blood. Stated subset: CD45RO-CCR7+CD27+CD95- naive CD8+ T cells expressing CXCR3 (TNR3+). Source of these receptors: a human donor in good health. Some clones in this sample may be carry-over from other donors' samples.

V usage is TRBV27 and J usage is TRBJ2-1; TCRdb's D gene call, TRBD1, goes unchecked for lack of DNA. The CDR3 is 17 residues long. CDR1 and CDR2 (germline): MNHEY, SMNVEV (reference sequence). CDR3 in amino acids: CASSLSSRGYTYNEQFF.

The chain combines TRBV7-2 with TRBJ2-3; absent DNA, TCRdb's TRBD2 call cannot be checked. Germline V gene lookup returns CDR1 SGHTA and CDR2 FQGNSA. The length of the CDR3 is 18 residues. The CDR3 reads CASSSKSFAGLPGDTQYF.

The chain is built from TRBV7-9 and TRBJ2-7; with no DNA, the TCRdb D assignment of TRBD1 cannot be verified. The CDR3 has 15 amino acids. Germline CDR1 is SEHNR and CDR2 is FQNEAQ (reference sequence). CDR3 sequence: CASSSRDSTPYEQYF.

The V gene is TRBV7-9, the J gene TRBJ2-7. CDR1 SEHNR and CDR2 FQNEAQ come from the germline V gene (reference sequence). CDR3 length: 14 amino acids. This chain's CDR3 is CASSPDDTVYEQYF.

The V gene is TRBV29-1, the J gene TRBJ1-1; checking the TCRdb D call of TRBD1 is not possible without DNA. The CDR3 consists of 11 residues. Germline V CDR1 and CDR2: SQVTM, ANQGSEA. CDR3 sequence reads: CSVGTGGEAFF.

V usage is TRBV29-1 and J usage is TRBJ2-6. This CDR3 region has 13 residues. CDR1 and CDR2 (germline): SQVTM, ANQGSEA. CDR3 region: CSVEEWWPNVLTF.

The chain joins TRBV7-9 to TRBJ2-7; the TCRdb D gene call, TRBD2, has no DNA to confirm it. CDR3 length: 13 amino acids. The germline CDR1 and CDR2 sequences are SEHNR and FQNEAQ (reference sequence). The CDR3 region is CASSLWRGYEQYF.